A selection of T cell receptor beta chains follows, all from one sample in a study of T-cell reconstitution after alpha-beta-depleted transplantation in children. TCRdb reprocessed the PCR reads via MiXCR and lists one record per CDR3 protein. The sample lists 670,000 or so distinct CDR3 sequences; 10% to 15% were seen once. The sequences come from PBMCs, collected before TCRalphabeta/CD19-depleted stem cell transplant. The receptor set was obtained from a girl aged 2-10 years with congenital amegakaryocytic thrombocytopenia, due to receive a stem cell transplant. Both conserved end residues are part of each CDR3. Fields, in order: J gene, V gene, D gene, clone size, CDR3 DNA, CDR3 protein. D genes are given only for firm matches. Only part of the rows carry a size: once, few, many, or a class if the clone is expanded.

>TRBJ2-7|TRBV20-1|.|many
TGCAGTGCTGCGCGCGGGACACTGTACGAGCAGTACTTC
CSAARGTLYEQYF
>TRBJ1-1|TRBV7-9|.|.
TGTGCCAGCAGCTTAGCTTCAGGGCAGAACACTGAAGCTTTCTTT
CASSLASGQNTEAFF
>TRBJ1-1|TRBV12-3/TRBV12-4|.|many
TGTGCCAGCAGTTTTGGTCTACGGACAGCCGACTTT
CASSFGLRTADF
>TRBJ2-2|TRBV28|TRBD2|.
TGTGCCAGCAGCCTAGGGCTAGCGGGAGCTCCCGGGGAGCTGTTTTTT
CASSLGLAGAPGELFF
>TRBJ2-7|TRBV5-1|.|.
TGCGCCAGCAGCCCGACAGCTCCCGGCCCTTACGAGCAGTACTTC
CASSPTAPGPYEQYF
>TRBJ2-3|TRBV7-2|TRBD2|many
TGTGCCAGCAGCGAGAGGACTAGCGGGAGTATCAGAGATACGCAGTATTTT
CASSERTSGSIRDTQYF
>TRBJ2-3|TRBV5-1|.|.
TGCGCCAGCAAGGCAGGCGGCACAGATACGCAGTATTTT
CASKAGGTDTQYF
>TRBJ1-2|TRBV29-1|.|many
TGCAGCGTAGGGACCGGCGGAATGTATGGCTACACCTTC
CSVGTGGMYGYTF
>TRBJ2-5|TRBV5-1|.|many
TGCGCCAGCGACGAATTGGGACCGTACCAAGAGACCCAGTACTTC
CASDELGPYQETQYF
>TRBJ2-3|TRBV29-1|.|many
TGCAGCGCCCGGGAGACAGATACGCAGTATTTT
CSARETDTQYF